This section outlines one T cell receptor (beta chain) sequence together with its context. The sample comes from a study of blood T cell repertoires in COVID-19. Looking at the study overall: Researchers got acute and convalescent COVID-19 samples from the United States, Italy and Spain. T cells, B-cell-depleted T cells, or PBMCs supplied cDNA or gDNA.

Here immunoSEQ multiplex PCR was the method, and the copy in TCRdb shows in-frame clones only, minus some. This repertoire shows roughly 120,000 clones, nearly 90% found once; its top ten account for more than 4.5%. V was pared by 3 bases and J by 3 bases, with 4 bases of the junction left unmatched. The germline CDR1 and CDR2 sequences are KGHSH and LQKENI. The CDR3 spans 15 residues. V gene TRBV18 combines with J gene TRBJ1-3; 8 positions match TRBD1. What was sequenced was peripheral blood. The receptor was derived from a human donor in a cohort sampled during active COVID-19. In DNA, the CDR3 is TGTGCCAGCTCACCCGCCGGGACAGGTGGAAACACCATATATTTT. The encoded protein is CASSPAGTGGNTIYF. The whole variable domain, remainder taken from reference TRBV18 and TRBJ1-3, is NAGVMQNPRHLVRRRGQEARLRCSPMKGHSHVYWYRQLPEEGLKFMVYLQKENIIDESGMPKERFSAEFPKEGPSILRIQQVVRGDSAAYFCASSPAGTGGNTIYFGEGSWLTVV.